A selection of T cell receptor beta chains follows, all from one sample in a study of T cells in Graves' hyperthyroidism and ophthalmopathy. TCRdb reprocessed the multiplex PCR reads with MiXCR, giving one entry per CDR3 protein. The data show under 350,000 distinct CDR3 sequences, over 15% seen once. Sequences were obtained from blood. These receptor sequences come from a woman between 50 and 59 years old with Graves' hyperthyroidism. Each CDR3 is given with its conserved first and last residue. D genes are given only for firm matches. For some rows the clone size is stated as once, few or many, or as a class when expanded; others skip it.

d_gene,j_gene,abundance,v_gene,CDR3nt,CDR3aa
TRBD1,TRBJ1-5,many,TRBV12-3/TRBV12-4,TGTGCCAGCGGGACAGGGGTTTTCAATCAGCCCCAGCATTTT,CASGTGVFNQPQHF
.,TRBJ1-1,many,TRBV19,TGTGCCAGTAGTATAGACCAGGGCTTCACTGAAGCTTTCTTT,CASSIDQGFTEAFF
.,TRBJ2-2,.,TRBV5-5,TGTGCCAGCAGCTCCCAGGGCGTCGCCGGGGAGCTGTTTTTT,CASSSQGVAGELFF
.,TRBJ2-5,few,TRBV5-5,TGTGCCAGCAGCGGTTGGGGGGGCTCGGGCGAGACCCAGTACTTC,CASSGWGGSGETQYF
.,TRBJ2-7,many,TRBV7-9,TGTGCCACCCAGAGGGACAACTCCTACGAGCAGTACTTC,CATQRDNSYEQYF
.,TRBJ2-1,few,TRBV3-1,TGTGCCAGCAGCCAAGTCCCGGGCCCCTCCTACAATGAGCAGTTCTTC,CASSQVPGPSYNEQFF
TRBD2,TRBJ2-1,few,TRBV7-9,TGTGCCAGCAGCCCGCCTAGCGGGAGTAACAATGAGCAGTTCTTC,CASSPPSGSNNEQFF
TRBD2,TRBJ2-1,few,TRBV14,TGTGCCAGCAGCGGCATAGCGGGATGGATACCGCGTGAGCAGTTCTTC,CASSGIAGWIPREQFF
.,TRBJ2-5,.,TRBV12-5,TGTGCTAGTGGTTTGGTATTAGAGACCCAGTACTTC,CASGLVLETQYF
.,TRBJ2-5,many,TRBV2,TGTGCCAGCAGCCGCCAGAGGGGGGGGCAAGAGACCCAGTACTTC,CASSRQRGGQETQYF
.,TRBJ1-2,few,TRBV4-1,TGCGCCAGCAGCCAAGGGACAGAAGAAACTCATGGCTACACCTTC,CASSQGTEETHGYTF
.,TRBJ1-1,many,TRBV7-9,TGTGCCAGCAACCGCCCGAACACTGAAGCTTTCTTT,CASNRPNTEAFF
.,TRBJ1-1,few,TRBV7-9,TGTGCCAGCAGCTTAATGGGGTTGGACACTGAAGCTTTCTTT,CASSLMGLDTEAFF
TRBD1,TRBJ2-1,few,TRBV4-1,TGCGCCAGCAGCCAGCAGGGGGCCTACAATGAGCAGTTCTTC,CASSQQGAYNEQFF
.,TRBJ2-7,many,TRBV3-1,TGTGCCAGCAGCCAAGGGATCAGGGACTACGAGCAGTACTTC,CASSQGIRDYEQYF
TRBD2,TRBJ2-3,many,TRBV20-1,TGCAGTGCTAGGACTAGCGGCGGGAGGACTAGCACAGATACGCAGTATTTT,CSARTSGGRTSTDTQYF
.,TRBJ1-2,few,TRBV24-1,TGTGCCACCAGTGACCAAAGTAGTAACTATGGCTACACCTTC,CATSDQSSNYGYTF
.,TRBJ1-6,few,TRBV9,TGTGCCAGCAGCGTGGGACCTGTAGGGGATTCACCCCTCCACTTT,CASSVGPVGDSPLHF
.,TRBJ2-5,many,TRBV11-2,TGTGCCAGCAGCTTAAAGACCGGGCGAGGGGAGACCCAGTACTTC,CASSLKTGRGETQYF
.,TRBJ2-1,.,TRBV7-8,TGTGCCAGCAGCCCCGGGGCTAGTTGGGATGAGCAGTTCTTC,CASSPGASWDEQFF
TRBD1,TRBJ1-4,.,TRBV3-1,TGTGCCAGCAGCCAAGAGGGACAGCTTAATGAAAAACTGTTTTTT,CASSQEGQLNEKLFF
.,TRBJ2-1,.,TRBV7-2,TGTGCCAGCAGCTTGGGGGGACAGTTGGAGACCCAGTTCTTC,CASSLGGQLETQFF
.,TRBJ1-2,.,TRBV7-9,TGTGCCAGCAGATTGGAAGGGGCTGAAGGCTACACCTTC,CASRLEGAEGYTF
TRBD1,TRBJ1-2,few,TRBV28,TGTGCCAGCACCTCCCAGGGGGCCTATGGCTACACCTTC,CASTSQGAYGYTF
.,TRBJ2-7,few,TRBV7-2,TGTGCCAGCAGCTTAGACTATACGGCCTACGAGCAGTACTTC,CASSLDYTAYEQYF
.,TRBJ1-1,few,TRBV28,TGTGCCAGCGTCACAGGGTGGGACACTGAAGCTTTCTTT,CASVTGWDTEAFF
TRBD1,TRBJ1-4,many,TRBV20-1,TGCAGTGCTAGAGATCGGTCCGGTGGGACAGGGGGCGCGAAACTGTTTTTT,CSARDRSGGTGGAKLFF
.,TRBJ1-5,few,TRBV4-1,TGCGCCAGCTGCCTGTGGGTGGGCAATCAGCCCCAGCATTTT,CASCLWVGNQPQHF
.,TRBJ1-2,few,TRBV6-1,TGTGCCAGCAGTGAACAGGGAGGAGGCTATGGCTACACCTTC,CASSEQGGGYGYTF
.,TRBJ1-6,.,TRBV11-3,TGTGCCAGCAGCCAGGGCCTTATGGATTCACCCCTCCACTTT,CASSQGLMDSPLHF
.,TRBJ2-4,.,TRBV7-9,TGTGCCGGCGAGGAGCGGAGGGAGGCCGAAAACATTCAGTACTTC,CAGEERREAENIQYF
.,TRBJ2-2,.,TRBV20-1,TGCAGTGCTAGTCCTTTCGGCAGGGAGGGGGCCGGGGAGCTGTTTTTT,CSASPFGREGAGELFF
.,TRBJ2-7,many,TRBV28,TGTGCCAGCAGTTTAAGGGTCTCCTACGAGCAGTACTTC,CASSLRVSYEQYF
.,TRBJ1-5,few,TRBV19,TGTGCCAGTAGTAGAGTTGGTATGCCTCAGCCCCAGCATTTT,CASSRVGMPQPQHF
.,TRBJ2-7,few,TRBV14,TGTGCCAGCAGCCACTACTCCTACGAGCAGTACTTC,CASSHYSYEQYF
TRBD1,TRBJ2-1,many,TRBV6-6,TGTGCCAGCAGTTACTCGACAGGGGATAAGAATGAGCAGTTCTTC,CASSYSTGDKNEQFF
.,TRBJ1-1,many,TRBV7-9,TGTGCCAGCAGCTCTGGGACCGAGAACACTGAAGCTTTCTTT,CASSSGTENTEAFF
.,TRBJ1-6,few,TRBV24-1,TGTGCCACCAGCCTGACACATAATTCACCCCTCCACTTT,CATSLTHNSPLHF
.,TRBJ1-3,many,TRBV7-9,TGTGCCAGCAGCCGGGTCCAGGGGCCTGGAAACACCATATATTTT,CASSRVQGPGNTIYF
TRBD2,TRBJ2-1,.,TRBV18,TGTGCCAGCTCACCCTACCCATCCGGGGAGGGCCAGGGTGAGCAGTTCTTC,CASSPYPSGEGQGEQFF
TRBD1,TRBJ1-1,many,TRBV30,TGTGCCTGGAGTGCGTGGACAGGGTTGAACACTGAAGCTTTCTTT,CAWSAWTGLNTEAFF
TRBD2,TRBJ2-3,.,TRBV29-1,TGCAGCGTTGAGGGTGAGACTAGCGGGAGGGCCGGTCTCGGCACAGATACGCAGTATTTT,CSVEGETSGRAGLGTDTQYF
.,TRBJ2-6,.,TRBV10-3,TGTGCCATCACTGGGGAGGAGGGGGTATCCGGGGCCAACGTCCTGACTTTC,CAITGEEGVSGANVLTF
TRBD1,TRBJ2-3,.,TRBV24-1,TGTGCCACCAGTGATACGCCGGGACAGGACACAGATACGCAGTATTTT,CATSDTPGQDTDTQYF
TRBD2,TRBJ2-3,many,TRBV12-3/TRBV12-4,TGTGCCAGCAGCCCCTGGACTAGCGGGGGGTACACAGATACGCAGTATTTT,CASSPWTSGGYTDTQYF
.,TRBJ2-5,many,TRBV7-7,TGTGCCAGCAGCTTAGGGACCCAAGAGACCCAGTACTTC,CASSLGTQETQYF
.,TRBJ1-3,.,TRBV19,TGTGCCAGTTCGGACGAGGACTCTGGAAACACCATATATTTT,CASSDEDSGNTIYF
.,TRBJ2-1,.,TRBV4-1,TGCGCCAGCAGCCGACGGGTATCTGGACAGCACTACAATGAGCAGTTCTTC,CASSRRVSGQHYNEQFF
.,TRBJ2-3,many,TRBV20-1,TGCAGTGCTAGTCGTCCGGGGCTTAGCACAGATACGCAGTATTTT,CSASRPGLSTDTQYF
.,TRBJ1-3,.,TRBV7-3,TGTGCCAACAGCGCGGGGACAACGGGAAACACCATATATTTT,CANSAGTTGNTIYF
.,TRBJ1-2,many,TRBV20-1,TGCAGTGCTAGAGGGGCGGCAGGTGGCTATGGGGGCTACACCTTC,CSARGAAGGYGGYTF
TRBD1,TRBJ1-5,few,TRBV19,TGTGCCAGTACCAAGACAGGGGGCCATCAGCCCCAGCATTTT,CASTKTGGHQPQHF
.,TRBJ2-3,many,TRBV18,TGTGCCAGCTCACCAAATGACGCGTCGGATACGCAGTATTTT,CASSPNDASDTQYF
.,TRBJ2-1,few,TRBV12-3/TRBV12-4,TGTGCCACCGCGACCGACTACAATGAGCAGTTCTTC,CATATDYNEQFF
.,TRBJ2-7,.,TRBV11-2,TGTGCCAGCAGTACAGGGCTAAACTACGAGCAGTACTTC,CASSTGLNYEQYF